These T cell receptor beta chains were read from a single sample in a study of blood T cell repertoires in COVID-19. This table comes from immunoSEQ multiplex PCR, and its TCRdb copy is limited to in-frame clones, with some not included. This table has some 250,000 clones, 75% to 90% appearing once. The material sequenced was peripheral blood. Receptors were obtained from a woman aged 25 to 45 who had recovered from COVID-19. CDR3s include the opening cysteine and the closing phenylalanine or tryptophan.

CDR3 protein: CASTSLGPFGNEQFF; V gene: TRBV7-8
CDR3 protein: CASSLDGGGIDTQYF; V gene: TRBV7-3
CDR3 protein: CASSLERGMNTEAFF; V gene: TRBV7-2
CDR3 protein: CASSMNSRAGGYTF; V gene: TRBV6-6
CDR3 protein: CSVGQEAFF; V gene: TRBV29-1
CDR3 protein: CASKFGSTEAFF; V gene: TRBV6-5
CDR3 protein: CASSVEGQQNTEAFF; V gene: TRBV9
CDR3 protein: CASSSDRRYEQYF; V gene: TRBV5-5
CDR3 protein: CASSQDWGTNEKLFF; V gene: TRBV4-2
CDR3 protein: CSASVSGQGAEEQFF; V gene: TRBV20-1
CDR3 protein: CASSSRTEGATNEKLFF; V gene: TRBV5-4
CDR3 protein: CASRPKRNDRYGELFF; V gene: TRBV11-3
CDR3 protein: CASSGAGGLTDTQYF; V gene: TRBV2
CDR3 protein: CASSLGERGGRETQYF; V gene: TRBV27
CDR3 protein: CASSEKVGQGNEKLFF; V gene: TRBV2
CDR3 protein: CASSQFGGPNSPLHF; V gene: TRBV7-9
CDR3 protein: CASIPQDRGYDEQYF; V gene: TRBV6-5
CDR3 protein: CAWSAAGDQPQHF; V gene: TRBV30
CDR3 protein: CASTMRSGGPGEQYF; V gene: TRBV19
CDR3 protein: CASSQADISYEQYF; V gene: TRBV4-1
CDR3 protein: CASSQEGKDYEQYF; V gene: TRBV4-1
CDR3 protein: CAWSVAGGLAYYF; V gene: TRBV30
CDR3 protein: CATSRYDQPQHF; V gene: TRBV15
CDR3 protein: CASSLMGSYSNQPQHF; V gene: TRBV7-2
CDR3 protein: CASSGTSGGMEYQETQYF; V gene: TRBV2
CDR3 protein: CASSPPTGLSYNEQFF; V gene: TRBV18
CDR3 protein: CASSHTSGGARDTQYF; V gene: TRBV13
CDR3 protein: CASSIGQGVRNQPQHF; V gene: TRBV19
CDR3 protein: CASSDPGEINQPQHF; V gene: TRBV2
CDR3 protein: CASSIGQAEAFF; V gene: TRBV19
CDR3 protein: CASSPRQVGHGTNEKLFF; V gene: TRBV4-3
CDR3 protein: CASSETGVPSYEQYF; V gene: TRBV10-2
CDR3 protein: CASSRTGEGYEQYF; V gene: TRBV6-5
CDR3 protein: CASSPRQGPEQYF; V gene: TRBV11-1
CDR3 protein: CASSPQQGGGAEAFF; V gene: TRBV19
CDR3 protein: CASSVGGRGMGENEQFF; V gene: TRBV9
CDR3 protein: CASSYGRFHPFYGYTF; V gene: TRBV6-2/TRBV6-3
CDR3 protein: CASRGYAGGPDEQFF; V gene: TRBV6-5
CDR3 protein: CASSPATGGKAFF; V gene: TRBV18
CDR3 protein: CASSNAGVGSGEGAVSLYEQYF; V gene: TRBV21-1
CDR3 protein: CASSRPHGTSGGIIYEQYF; V gene: TRBV14
CDR3 protein: CASSLRGGGGTEAFF; V gene: TRBV18
CDR3 protein: CASMPRGRNYGYTF; V gene: TRBV27
CDR3 protein: CASSAVSGGLLDTQYF; V gene: TRBV7-3
CDR3 protein: CATAVGQSSYEQYF; V gene: TRBV18
CDR3 protein: CASSSGSGETQYF; V gene: TRBV12-3/TRBV12-4
CDR3 protein: CASSLSGQGGNEQFF; V gene: TRBV27
CDR3 protein: CASSPRDLLLRETQYF; V gene: TRBV7-6
CDR3 protein: CATISGYATNEKLFF; V gene: TRBV24-1
CDR3 protein: CASSRGDYRNNEQFF; V gene: TRBV5-1
CDR3 protein: CASSFHTGGDAGMNTEAFF; V gene: TRBV7-3
CDR3 protein: CASSWGQGAQETQYF; V gene: TRBV19
CDR3 protein: CASSKAGLAGGPTLNEQFF; V gene: TRBV21-1
CDR3 protein: CASSLRQGPTVEWTGELFF; V gene: TRBV5-1